Presented here are 19 T cell receptor beta chains from one specimen sequenced in a study of breast tumors, draining lymph nodes, adjacent tissues (dated by TCRdb to between 2015 and 2016). Libraries were made using multiplex PCR. Sequencer: Illumina HiSeq 2000. Using fastp trimming at Q25 and MiXCR clonotype assembly, TCRdb reanalyzed the public sequencing data and kept in-frame beta chains. Identical CDR3 proteins give one entry, which carries the most common genes and DNA. Counted in this sample were roughly 130,000 distinct CDR3 sequences; 20% of them appeared once. Roughly 3.5% of the sample is taken by the ten largest. The axillary draining lymph nodes of breast cancer patients were the source of the lymph node samples. The sequencing input was axillary lymph node tissue. The receptors here all came from a female donor with breast cancer. Some clones in this sample may be carry-over from other donors' samples.

This clonotype was counted at least ten times. CDR3 amino acids: CASSLRTGSYEQYF. CDR3 DNA: TGTGCCAGCAGTTTGAGGACAGGTTCCTACGAGCAGTACTTC. The chain employs TRBV27 and TRBJ2-7, with 7 bases matching TRBD1. This CDR3 is built from 14 residues. The junction had 3 bases not matched to a gene; V was cut back by 3 bases and J by 1 base. Germline V gene sequence: CDR1 MNHEY, CDR2 SMNVEV (reference sequence).

This clonotype was recorded many times. This chain links TRBV7-2 with TRBJ2-1; the match to TRBD2 covers 14 bases. CDR3 size: 15 residues. After removal of 4 bases from V and 9 bases from J, the junction contained 5 bases not matched to a gene. Germline V gene data show CDR1 as SGHTA and CDR2 as FQGNSA. The CDR3 nucleotides read TGTGCCAGCAGCTCGGGACTAGCGGGAGAAGGTGAGCAGTTCTTC. Protein sequence: CASSSGLAGEGEQFF.

This clonotype was found a few times. The CDR3 end shows no conserved phenylalanine or tryptophan, and so a read error is likely. The chain is built from TRBV7-2 and TRBJ2-1, with TRBD1 matching 11 bases. The germline CDR1 and CDR2 sequences are SGHTA and FQGNSA. Germline trimming cut 5 bases from V and 4 bases from J; bases unmatched to any gene: 10. The CDR3 covers 17 residues. The CDR3 region is CASSLWTGGSGYNEQFL. The CDR3, as DNA: TGTGCCAGCAGCCTCTGGACAGGGGGCAGTGGGTACAATGAGCAGTTCCTC.

This clonotype was found a few times. V is TRBV5-1 and J is TRBJ1-1, with D possibly being TRBD1 (5 bases). The germline CDR1 and CDR2 sequences are SGHRS and YFSETQ. The CDR3 sequence is 14 residues long. The V end was cut by 2 bases, the J end by 1 base, with 9 bases between. The CDR3 bases are TGCGCCAGCAGCTTCCGGGGACGGAACACTGAAGCTTTCTTT. Translating gives CASSFRGRNTEAFF. Full variable domain (missing parts from reference TRBV5-1 and TRBJ1-1): KAGVTQTPRYLIKTRGQQVTLSCSPISGHRSVSWYQQTPGQGLQFLFEYFSETQRNKGNFPGRFSGRQFSNSRSEMNVSTLELGDSALYLCASSFRGRNTEAFFGQGTRLTVV.

In DNA form, the CDR3 reads TGTGCCTGGAGTGCCCCGATGAACACTGAAGCTTTCTTT. Its protein product is CAWSAPMNTEAFF. The chain employs TRBV30 and TRBJ1-1; D unclear. V was cut by 1 base and J by 0 bases, with 6 bases left in between. The CDR3 runs 13 residues. The germline V gene encodes CDR1 GTSNPN and CDR2 SVGIG (reference sequence).

This clonotype has more than one count but fewer than ten. Being one base from a much bigger clone, this may be a read error. The V gene is TRBV20-1, the J gene TRBJ1-4, with TRBD1 identical over 9 bases. The CDR3 has 15 amino acids. J was trimmed by 12 bases and V by 5 bases; bases with no gene match: 16. Germline CDR1 reads DFQATT; CDR2 reads SNEGSKA (reference sequence). This chain's CDR3 is CSAGRTGAHREELFF. In DNA form, the CDR3 reads TGCAGTGCTGGTAGGACAGGGGCCCACAGGGAAGAACTGTTTTTT.

This clonotype was found many times. This chain joins TRBV20-1 and TRBJ2-2; maybe TRBD2 (6 bases). Trimming took off 4 bases at V and 5 bases at J, with 14 bases between the two ends. From germline, CDR1 is DFQATT and CDR2 SNEGSKA (reference sequence). The CDR3 is 14 residues long. Written as DNA, the CDR3 is TGCAGTGCTAAGGTTCTAGCGCTTACCGGGGAGCTGTTTTTT. Its protein is CSAKVLALTGELFF.

At least ten counts were recorded for this clonotype. The V gene is TRBV20-1, the J gene TRBJ2-7; 7 bases fit TRBD2. After removal of 1 base from V and 4 bases from J, the junction contained 4 bases not matched to a gene. This CDR3 region has 13 residues. CDR1 is DFQATT, CDR2 SNEGSKA, per germline (reference sequence). This CDR3 reads CSARVSGGYEQYF. CDR3 DNA sequence: TGCAGTGCTAGAGTGTCGGGGGGTTACGAGCAGTACTTC.

To note about this clonotype: A read error is possible here, since a much larger clone lies one base away. The chain has TRBV9 and TRBJ2-3; D is unclear. CDR1 SGDLS and CDR2 YYNGEE come from the germline V gene. The CDR3 extends over 15 amino acids. CDR3 sequence (DNA): TGTGCCAGCAGCGTAGTTGGTGAATCTGCAGATGCGCAGTATTTT. It specifies CASSVVGESADAQYF.

In this sample, this clonotype turned up many times. The chain joins TRBV6-1 to TRBJ2-3; D is ambiguous. The CDR3 is 14 amino acids. Looked up from germline, CDR1 is MNHNS and CDR2 is SASEGT. V lost 2 bases to trimming and J lost 3 bases, with 9 bases between them. The CDR3 DNA reads TGTGCCAGCAGTGAACCCGGGTGGACAGATACGCAGTATTTT. Translated, it gives CASSEPGWTDTQYF.

This clonotype was recorded at least ten times. The rearrangement links TRBV5-1 to TRBJ1-2; no definite D call. Trimming left V 7 bases short and J 5 bases short, with 12 bases between. The CDR3 sequence is 12 residues long. Germline loops: CDR1 SGHRS, CDR2 YFSETQ. The DNA for the CDR3 is TGCGCCAGCTCCAATGGATATTATGGCTACACCTTC. The encoded protein is CASSNGYYGYTF. The full variable domain, in which reference TRBV5-1 and TRBJ1-2 provide the parts outside the CDR3, is KAGVTQTPRYLIKTRGQQVTLSCSPISGHRSVSWYQQTPGQGLQFLFEYFSETQRNKGNFPGRFSGRQFSNSRSEMNVSTLELGDSALYLCASSNGYYGYTFGSGTRLTVV.

V and J are TRBV28 and TRBJ2-7; TRBD2 agrees at 7 bases. The junction had 16 bases not matched to a gene; V was cut back by 5 bases and J by 3 bases. The V gene's germline CDR1 is MDHEN and CDR2 SYDVKM. This CDR3 is built from 17 residues. Written as DNA, the CDR3 is TGTGCCAGCAGTCTTCCCGGGGCGGGAGAGACTTGCTACGAGCAGTACTTC. Protein sequence: CASSLPGAGETCYEQYF.

This clonotype was seen ten or more times. V usage is TRBV13 and J usage is TRBJ2-1; either TRBD1 or TRBD2 may supply D (5 bases each). Germline lookup yields CDR1 PRHDT and CDR2 FYEKMQ (reference sequence). V lost 4 bases, J lost 6 bases, and 13 bases lay in between. The CDR3 contains 14 residues. The CDR3 reads CASSSWGGLNEQFF. CDR3 coding DNA: TGTGCCAGCAGCTCATGGGGCGGACTCAATGAGCAGTTCTTC.

Ten or more counts support this clonotype. The gene calls are TRBV19 and TRBJ1-6; 11 bases agree with TRBD1. With 6 bases clipped from V and 10 bases from J, the junction kept 2 bases outside the gene matches. CDR1 is LNHDA and CDR2 is SQIVND in the germline V gene (reference sequence). CDR3 length equals 13 residues. The CDR3 region is CASRRDRGSPLHF. CDR3 sequence (DNA): TGTGCCAGTAGGAGGGACAGGGGGTCACCCCTCCACTTT.

The CDR3 DNA sequence: TGTGCCACCAGTGATTCGGGTAGCAATCAGCCCCAGCATTTT. This sequence encodes CATSDSGSNQPQHF. V and J are TRBV24-1 and TRBJ1-5; D is ambiguous. The CDR3 has 14 amino acids. CDR1 and CDR2 from the germline V gene are KGHDR and SFDVKD. Trimming removed 2 bases from V and 0 bases from J, with 4 bases in between.

A word on this clonotype: A much bigger clone sits one base away, suggesting this may be a read error. The V call is TRBV3-1, the J call TRBJ1-2; TRBD1 might be the D (5 bases). The V and J ends lost 1 base and 7 bases respectively, with 13 bases between them. The CDR3 extends over 14 amino acids. Germline-derived CDR1 and CDR2 are LGHDT and YNNKEL (reference sequence). CDR3 sequence: CASSQAVGVGGYTF. The CDR3 DNA reads as TGTGCCAGCAGCCAAGCGGTAGGGGTTGGTGGCTACACCTTC. Together with reference TRBV3-1 and TRBJ1-2, the CDR3 gives the full variable domain: DTAVSQTPKYLVTQMGNDKSIKCEQNLGHDTMYWYKQDSKKFLKIMFSYNNKELIINETVPNRFSPKSPDKAHLNLHINSLELGDSAVYFCASSQAVGVGGYTFGSGTRLTVV.

J is TRBJ2-4 and V is TRBV9; D may correspond to TRBD1 or TRBD2 (5 bases each). V was clipped by 4 bases and J by 1 base, with 12 bases between them. The V gene's germline CDR1 is SGDLS and CDR2 YYNGEE. This CDR3 contains 15 residues. This CDR3 is CASSPGATAKNIQYF. The CDR3 DNA reads TGTGCCAGCAGCCCCGGGGCGACCGCCAAAAACATTCAGTACTTC.

This clonotype was found many times. The chain is built from TRBV6-5 and TRBJ2-3; 8 bases match TRBD2. Germline V gene lookup returns CDR1 MNHEY and CDR2 SVGAGI. V lost 6 bases, J lost 1 base, and 6 bases stayed unmatched. The CDR3 totals 15 residues. CDR3 in amino acids: CASSPSGSRTDTQYF. DNA of the CDR3: TGTGCCAGCAGCCCCAGCGGGAGTCGCACAGATACGCAGTATTTT.

This clonotype occurred many times. This chain connects TRBV20-1 to TRBJ1-2, with D tentatively TRBD1 (5 bases). The CDR3 extends over 16 amino acids. Looked up from germline, CDR1 is DFQATT and CDR2 is SNEGSKA (reference sequence). Trimming left V 6 bases short and J 6 bases short, with 26 bases between. The CDR3: CSATLPYSTGRHGYTF. The CDR3 DNA follows: TGCAGTGCCACATTACCCTACTCAACGGGACGTCATGGCTACACCTTC.